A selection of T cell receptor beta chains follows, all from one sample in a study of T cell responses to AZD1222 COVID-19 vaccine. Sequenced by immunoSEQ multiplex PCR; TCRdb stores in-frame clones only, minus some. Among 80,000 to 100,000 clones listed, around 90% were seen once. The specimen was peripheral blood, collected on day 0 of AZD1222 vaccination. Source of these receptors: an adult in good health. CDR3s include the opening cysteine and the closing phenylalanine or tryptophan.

CDR3aa: CASSRTGGNEQYF
j_gene: TRBJ2-7
v_gene: TRBV27

CDR3aa: CASSSGARPLHF
j_gene: TRBJ1-6
v_gene: TRBV28

CDR3aa: CASSPRGSSSGNTIYF
j_gene: TRBJ1-3
v_gene: TRBV19

CDR3aa: CASTLPRSPLPYNEQFF
j_gene: TRBJ2-1
v_gene: TRBV10-1

CDR3aa: CATGTNAYNEQFF
j_gene: TRBJ2-1
v_gene: TRBV15

CDR3aa: CASRERVSPSYEQYF
j_gene: TRBJ2-7
v_gene: TRBV6-5

CDR3aa: CAISGGGVPYEQYF
j_gene: TRBJ2-7
v_gene: TRBV10-3

CDR3aa: CASSLAKGLSNTEAFF
j_gene: TRBJ1-1
v_gene: TRBV5-1

CDR3aa: CASSSGPVDEQFF
j_gene: TRBJ2-1
v_gene: TRBV5-1

CDR3aa: CASIVVRDRGLLRETQYF
j_gene: TRBJ2-5
v_gene: TRBV5-1

CDR3aa: CASRHQAGEKTQYF
j_gene: TRBJ2-5
v_gene: TRBV6-5

CDR3aa: CSANSGTEYEQYF
j_gene: TRBJ2-7
v_gene: TRBV29-1

CDR3aa: CASGQGQETQYF
j_gene: TRBJ2-5
v_gene: TRBV7-7

CDR3aa: CASSFGQAYEQYF
j_gene: TRBJ2-7
v_gene: TRBV12-3/TRBV12-4

CDR3aa: CASSLAGGDIQYF
j_gene: TRBJ2-4
v_gene: TRBV27

CDR3aa: CATSDLRTGLNTGELFF
j_gene: TRBJ2-2
v_gene: TRBV24-1

CDR3aa: CASSPQPLYYGYTF
j_gene: TRBJ1-2
v_gene: TRBV6-5

CDR3aa: CASSLSDIAPYGYTF
j_gene: TRBJ1-2
v_gene: TRBV27

CDR3aa: CASSEAGWNQPQHF
j_gene: TRBJ1-5
v_gene: TRBV25-1

CDR3aa: CASSLDRGLGEKLFF
j_gene: TRBJ1-4
v_gene: TRBV5-1

CDR3aa: CASSYEDSTVYEQYF
j_gene: TRBJ2-7
v_gene: TRBV6-2/TRBV6-3

CDR3aa: CASSQVRGYEQYF
j_gene: TRBJ2-7
v_gene: TRBV3-1/TRBV3-2

CDR3aa: CATSDSSGPGTDTQYF
j_gene: TRBJ2-3
v_gene: TRBV24-1

CDR3aa: CASSLGTGTNNEQFF
j_gene: TRBJ2-1
v_gene: TRBV7-2